This T cell receptor beta chain comes out of a study of CD8 T cells in ankylosing spondylitis. For TCR beta, libraries came from quantitative 5'-RACE with molecular barcodes. One entry per CDR3 protein, called by TCRdb with MiXCR from the 5' RACE reads. The sample contains almost 250,000 distinct CDR3 sequences, 30% to 35% of which appear only once. Germline CDR1 and CDR2: DFQATT and SNEGSKA (reference sequence). There are 14 residues in the CDR3. V was cut by 0 bases and J by 3 bases, with 11 bases left in between. The chain carries TRBV20-1 and TRBJ1-2; no firm D call. This receptor was identified in a male donor with ankylosing spondylitis or in good health (not recorded which). Sequences were obtained from blood, either unsorted or a sorted T cell fraction (not recorded which). The CDR3 spells CSARDLAVYYGYTF. The CDR3 DNA is TGCAGTGCTAGAGATCTGGCAGTTTACTATGGCTACACCTTC.